A single sample is the source of the 3 T cell receptor beta chains below, sequenced in a study of T cells in localized non-small cell lung cancer. Here immunoSEQ multiplex PCR was the method, and the copy in TCRdb shows in-frame clones only, minus some. The sample has about 23,000 clones, about 90% seen once. The source material was peripheral blood, sampled before any cancer treatment. Every receptor here comes from a male donor aged 60 or older with stage I squamous cell lung carcinoma.

The rearrangement uses TRBV15 and TRBJ2-5; 9 bases fit TRBD1. Germline V lookup: CDR1 LNHNV, CDR2 YYDKDF (reference sequence). Trimming at V came to 3 bases and at J to 2 bases, leaving 7 bases not matched to a gene. The CDR3 is 16 amino acids. The CDR3 region is CATSSWTGDPQETQYF. The DNA of the CDR3 is TGTGCCACCAGCAGTTGGACAGGGGACCCACAAGAGACCCAGTACTTC.

The chain uses TRBV4-1 and TRBJ1-6, with 7 nucleotides matching TRBD1. There are 16 residues in the CDR3. Germline-derived CDR1 and CDR2 are MGHRA and YSYEKL. With 4 bases clipped from V and 8 bases from J, the junction kept 11 bases outside the gene matches. In DNA, the CDR3 is TGCGCCAGCAGCCTAAGCCCCGGGACAGTCTATTCACCCCTCCACTTT. Translated: CASSLSPGTVYSPLHF.

The chain recombines TRBV5-8 with TRBJ1-5; TRBD1 matches 7 bases. V was clipped by 3 bases and J by 7 bases; unmatched bases: 7. Looked up from germline, CDR1 is SGHTS and CDR2 is YDEGEE. This CDR3 comprises 14 residues. The CDR3 region is CASSSRQGKQPQHF. In DNA, the CDR3 is TGTGCCAGCAGCTCTCGACAGGGAAAACAGCCCCAGCATTTT.